This T cell receptor (beta chain) was observed in a study of T-cell memory formation after mild COVID-19. About the research overall: Among the donors, TCR clusters were largely specific to each donor.

Turning to this clonotype: What it recognizes is unknown.

Study findings and constraints: Pre-infection memory carried some responding clones, suggesting that cross-reactive memory joined. CD4+ contracting clones were mainly CM and EM; CD8+ ones, EMRA. From day 15 to 85, contracting clones were balanced between CD4 and CD8, whereas later expanders leaned toward CD4+.

Using its own MiXCR run on the 5' RACE reads, TCRdb lists one record per CDR3 protein. The table has about 160,000 distinct CDR3 sequences, roughly a third seen once; the top ten hold about 11%. The CDR3 has 14 amino acids. The germline V gene encodes CDR1 DFQATT and CDR2 SNEGSKA (reference sequence). The V and J ends lost 0 bases and 8 bases respectively, with 16 bases between them. What was sequenced was PBMCs or a T cell subset sorted from them (not recorded which). The receptor was isolated from an adult woman who had mild COVID-19 (a few samples of this study predate the infection). Cell type and time point are not known. J is TRBJ1-1 and V is TRBV20-1; D perhaps matches TRBD1 (5 bases). CDR3: CSARDLNTGVEAFF. The CDR3 bases are TGCAGTGCTAGAGATCTAAATACAGGAGTAGAAGCTTTCTTT.